The T cell receptor (beta chain) described here comes from a study of cytomegalovirus exposure and HLA in healthy donors. Points from the study as a whole: Sequence variants that were highly shared formed a cluster that was likely a sequencing artifact. One later analysis reportedly identified an Asian-associated ancestry cluster that showed fewer N-insertions than the approximately 600-donor mean.

Germline V lookup: CDR1 SGHDT, CDR2 YYEEEE. The junction had 2 bases not matched to a gene; V was cut back by 4 bases and J by 1 base. CDR3 length: 14 residues. As regards this clone: Its specificity is unknown. Different DNA sequences within this sample yield the same CDR3.

Use of 60 Vbeta and 13 Jbeta primers characterized the PCR. Method: immunoSEQ multiplex PCR; TCRdb's copy keeps in-frame clones and lacks some. The data hold fewer than 350,000 clones, with about 90% observed a single time. Source material: PBMCs. V gene TRBV5-6 combines with J gene TRBJ2-7, with TRBD1 matching over 10 bases. This TCR derives from a woman younger than 30 in good health and CMV-seronegative. The CDR3 here is CASSPGQGSYEQYF. The CDR3 bases are TGTGCCAGCAGCCCGGGACAGGGGTCCTACGAGCAGTACTTC.